The present TCR beta chain was sequenced within a study of Ad26.COV2.S vaccination and SARS-CoV-2 variants. At the level of the study: Participant was drawn from the COV1001 Ad26.COV2.S trial arm. Study conclusions and caveats: Comparable non-spike TCR breadth was observed in vaccine and placebo recipients.

To note about this clone: Its antigen is undetermined.

The treatment here: over 15 received Ad26.COV2.S at low or high dose, single or two shots; 5 received placebo; per-sample allocation not given. Day 63 after the first injection of vaccine or placebo was the sampling time. The repertoire was sequenced with immunoSEQ multiplex PCR; TCRdb's copy has only in-frame clones and lacks some. There are hundreds of thousands of clones in the sample; 89% occur only once, and about 1.5% lies in the top ten. The germline V gene has CDR1 SNHLY and CDR2 FYNNEI. The V end lost 2 bases, the J end lost 11 bases, and 13 bases lay between the germline ends. The CDR3 is 13 residues long.

This TCR was sampled from a person aged 18-60 years who received the Ad26.COV2.S COVID-19 vaccine or a placebo. The chain employs TRBV2 and TRBJ1-5, with a tentative D call TRBD1 (5 bases). The starting material was peripheral blood, obtained in a trial of Ad26.COV2.S vaccine versus placebo. Here the CDR3 DNA reads TGTGCCAGCAGTGAACGGGGACCCAGGACCCAGCATTTT. Translation gives CASSERGPRTQHF.